These 10 T cell receptor beta chains were sequenced from one sample in a study of shared clonotypes between healthy human individuals. Sequenced by immunoSEQ multiplex PCR; TCRdb stores in-frame clones only, minus some. The sample lists 2,100,000 or so clones, 95% occurring once. The sequencing input was naive CD4+ T cells sorted from blood. Subset given: CD45RA+ positively selected. Receptor source: a man aged 18 to 29 in good health.

J is TRBJ1-6 and V is TRBV4-1; D uncertain. V dropped 7 bases and J dropped 7 bases, with 17 bases sitting between them. The length of the CDR3 is 15 residues. Germline CDR1 and CDR2: MGHRA and YSYEKL. The CDR3 spells CASTLEVALNSPLHF. The CDR3, as DNA: TGCGCCAGCACCCTGGAGGTAGCCCTAAATTCACCCCTCCACTTT.

The chain is built from TRBV7-2 and TRBJ2-1; maybe TRBD1 (5 bases). Germline CDR1 is SGHTA and CDR2 is FQGNSA. CDR3 length: 15 residues. V gave up 5 bases and J gave up 0 bases, with 11 bases separating them. The CDR3 loop reads CASSDTGSSYNEQFF. The CDR3 region has the DNA TGTGCCAGCAGCGACACAGGAAGCTCCTACAATGAGCAGTTCTTC.

The chain links TRBV21-1 to TRBJ2-7; TRBD2, the table's D call, lacks a check against the DNA. TRBV21-1 has pseudogene status. The CDR3 covers 16 residues. CDR3 in amino acids: CASGRGARRSSYEQYF. In DNA, the CDR3 is TGTGCCAGCGGGAGGGGGGCTCGCCGAAGCTCCTACGAGCAGTACTTC.

This clone was recorded once. The genes are TRBV7-8 and TRBJ1-1, with unresolved D. Germline values: CDR1 SGHVS, CDR2 FQNEAQ. This CDR3 has 13 residues. V shed 4 bases and J shed 0 bases, with 6 bases lying between them. Here the CDR3 reads CASSSGLNTEAFF. CDR3 bases: TGTGCCAGCAGCTCTGGGCTGAACACTGAAGCTTTCTTT.

As for this clone: The sample has other DNA sequences that encode this CDR3 too. V gene TRBV6-5 combines with J gene TRBJ1-5; D is ambiguous. From germline, CDR1 is MNHEY and CDR2 SVGAGI. V was clipped by 6 bases and J by 7 bases, with 13 bases between them. This CDR3 comprises 13 residues. CDR3 sequence (DNA): TGTGCCAGCAGCCTGGGAGGTGGGCAGCCCCAGCATTTT. It is translated as CASSLGGGQPQHF.

A note on this clone: This CDR3 is also generated by other DNA sequences in the sample. The genes are TRBV10-1 and TRBJ1-1; D perhaps matches TRBD1 (5 bases). Germline-derived CDR1 and CDR2 are WNHNN and SYGVQD (reference sequence). V lost 0 bases to trimming and J lost 5 bases, with 13 bases between them. The CDR3 has 15 amino acids. The CDR3 loop is CASSESGQGWTEAFF. Written as DNA, the CDR3 is TGCGCCAGCAGTGAGTCGGGGCAGGGATGGACTGAAGCTTTCTTT.

The chain has TRBV14 and TRBJ1-1; TRBD1 is a possible D gene (5 bases). This CDR3 region has 15 residues. Germline V gives CDR1 SGHDN, CDR2 FVKESK. V was shortened by 3 bases and J by 3 bases, with 14 bases between the two germline ends. This CDR3 reads CASSHWGTGDTEAFF. Here the CDR3 DNA reads TGTGCCAGCAGCCATTGGGGGACGGGGGACACTGAAGCTTTCTTT.

Points on this clone: Other nucleotide sequences from this sample produce the same CDR3. The chain uses TRBV6-5 and TRBJ2-7; 11 nucleotides line up with TRBD2. The J segment lost 0 bases and the V segment lost 5 bases, leaving 3 bases of the junction unmatched. The CDR3 has 15 amino acids. Germline lookup yields CDR1 MNHEY and CDR2 SVGAGI. The CDR3 bases are TGTGCCAGCAGTCCCGGGACTAGCGGCTCCTACGAGCAGTACTTC. This encodes CASSPGTSGSYEQYF.

The chain links TRBV29-1 to TRBJ2-7; possible D gene TRBD1, 5 bases. Per germline, CDR1 SQVTM and CDR2 ANQGSEA. CDR3 size: 11 residues. Trimming shortened V by 7 bases and J by 2 bases, and 9 bases separated the two germline ends. This CDR3 is CSAKGTYEQYF. For the CDR3, the DNA is TGCAGCGCAAAGGGGACCTACGAGCAGTACTTC.

The chain links TRBV19 to TRBJ1-6; D not certain. V was trimmed by 4 bases and J by 7 bases, leaving 14 bases between them. The germline V gene encodes CDR1 LNHDA and CDR2 SQIVND (reference sequence). The CDR3 is 15 amino acids. The CDR3 nucleotides read TGTGCCAGTAGTAGCGGGTACCCCGTAAATTCACCCCTCCACTTT. This sequence encodes CASSSGYPVNSPLHF.